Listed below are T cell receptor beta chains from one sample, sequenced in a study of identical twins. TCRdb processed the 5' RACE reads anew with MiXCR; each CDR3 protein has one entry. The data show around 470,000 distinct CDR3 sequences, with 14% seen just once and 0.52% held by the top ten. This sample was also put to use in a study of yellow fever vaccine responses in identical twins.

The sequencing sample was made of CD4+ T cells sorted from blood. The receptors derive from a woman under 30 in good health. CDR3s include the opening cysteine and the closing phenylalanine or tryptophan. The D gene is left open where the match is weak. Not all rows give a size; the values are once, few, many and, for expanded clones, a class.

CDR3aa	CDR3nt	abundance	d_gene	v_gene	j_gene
CASSLEQGVGQPQHF	TGTGCCAGCAGTTTAGAACAGGGGGTGGGTCAGCCCCAGCATTTT	NA	TRBD1	TRBV12-3/TRBV12-4	TRBJ1-5
CASSPRGGANEQFF	TGTGCCAGCTCACCCCGGGGAGGGGCCAATGAGCAGTTCTTC	NA	TRBD2	TRBV18	TRBJ2-1
CASSPDTLAGGYNEQFF	TGTGCCAGCAGCCCGGATACTTTAGCGGGAGGGTACAATGAGCAGTTCTTC	many	TRBD2	TRBV7-2	TRBJ2-1
CASSGTLSYNEQFF	TGTGCCAGCAGTGGGACACTTTCCTACAATGAGCAGTTCTTC	few	NA	TRBV25-1	TRBJ2-1
CASSLEAGAYEQYF	TGTGCCAGCAGCTTAGAAGCGGGAGCCTACGAGCAGTACTTC	few	TRBD2	TRBV7-2	TRBJ2-7
CAKDRADTEAFF	TGTGCCAAGGACAGGGCGGACACTGAAGCTTTCTTT	many	TRBD1	TRBV12-3/TRBV12-4	TRBJ1-1
CSVARIAGSRDSSYEQYF	TGCAGCGTTGCTCGGATAGCGGGGAGTAGAGATAGCTCCTACGAGCAGTACTTC	many	TRBD2	TRBV29-1	TRBJ2-7
CAISSDVTDTQYF	TGTGCCATCTCCTCGGATGTAACAGATACGCAGTATTTT	few	NA	TRBV10-3	TRBJ2-3
CSAKRGSYEQYF	TGCAGTGCTAAGCGGGGGTCCTACGAGCAGTACTTC	few	TRBD2	TRBV20-1	TRBJ2-7
CASSQRDRGLEQYF	TGTGCCAGCAGCCAACGGGACAGGGGCCTAGAGCAGTACTTC	many	TRBD1	TRBV3-1	TRBJ2-7
CASSLDGGTFDEQYF	TGTGCCAGCAGCTTGGACGGGGGTACATTCGACGAGCAGTACTTC	once	NA	TRBV5-4	TRBJ2-7
CASGLQGVADTQYF	TGTGCTAGTGGTTTGCAGGGTGTTGCCGATACGCAGTATTTT	few	NA	TRBV12-5	TRBJ2-3
CASSSSSPANTGELFF	TGCGCCAGCAGCTCTTCTAGCCCTGCGAACACCGGGGAGCTGTTTTTT	many	NA	TRBV5-1	TRBJ2-2
CSVGDRGHTGELFF	TGCAGCGTTGGAGACAGGGGGCACACCGGGGAGCTGTTTTTT	many	TRBD1	TRBV29-1	TRBJ2-2